This record covers a single T cell receptor beta chain. The antigen remains unidentified. This record comes from a study of post-analysis software for immune sequencing data. Study-level results: Higher frequency in patients than in controls was seen for about five TRBV segments, with TRBV5-6, TRBV5-1 and TRBV20-1 among them.

cDNA libraries of TCR beta carried unique molecular identifiers. Via MiXCR, TCRdb re-called the PCR reads, giving one row per CDR3 protein. The profile shows approximately 690,000 distinct CDR3 sequences, 55% to 60% of them singletons. CDR3 length equals 17 residues. J was trimmed by 3 bases and V by 1 base; bases with no gene match: 4. Germline V gives CDR1 GTSNPN, CDR2 SVGIG (reference sequence). This TCR derives from a girl under 10 years old with multiple sclerosis. The J gene is TRBJ2-1, the V gene TRBV30; 15 nucleotides match TRBD2. The sequenced material came from blood. Here the CDR3 reads CAWSGTSGRGFYNEQFF. The DNA for the CDR3 is TGTGCCTGGAGTGGGACTAGCGGGAGGGGTTTCTACAATGAGCAGTTCTTC.